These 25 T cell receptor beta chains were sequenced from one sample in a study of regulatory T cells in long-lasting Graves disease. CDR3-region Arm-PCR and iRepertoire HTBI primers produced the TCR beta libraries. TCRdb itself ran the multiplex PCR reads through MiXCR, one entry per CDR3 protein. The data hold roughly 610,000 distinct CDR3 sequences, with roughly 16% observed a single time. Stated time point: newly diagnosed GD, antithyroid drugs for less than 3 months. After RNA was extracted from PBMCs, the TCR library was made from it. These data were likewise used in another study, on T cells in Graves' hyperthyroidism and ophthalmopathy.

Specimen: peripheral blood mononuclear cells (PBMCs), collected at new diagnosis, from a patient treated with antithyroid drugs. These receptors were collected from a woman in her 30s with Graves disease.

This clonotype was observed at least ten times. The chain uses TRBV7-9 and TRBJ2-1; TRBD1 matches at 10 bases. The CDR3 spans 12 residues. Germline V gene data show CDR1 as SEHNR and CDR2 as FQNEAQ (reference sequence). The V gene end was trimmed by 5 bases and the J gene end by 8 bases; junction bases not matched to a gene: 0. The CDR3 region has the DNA TGTGCCAGCAGCGGGACAGGGGATGAGCAGTTCTTC. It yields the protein CASSGTGDEQFF.

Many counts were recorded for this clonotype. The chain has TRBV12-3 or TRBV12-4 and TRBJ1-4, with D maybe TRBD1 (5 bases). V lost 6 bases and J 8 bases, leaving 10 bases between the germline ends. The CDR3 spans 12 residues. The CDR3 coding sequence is TGTGCCAGCAGACGGGAGGGGGAAAAACTGTTTTTT. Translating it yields CASRREGEKLFF.

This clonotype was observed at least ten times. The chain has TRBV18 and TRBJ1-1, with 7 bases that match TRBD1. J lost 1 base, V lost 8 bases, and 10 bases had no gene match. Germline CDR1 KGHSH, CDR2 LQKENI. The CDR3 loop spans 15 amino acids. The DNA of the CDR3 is TGTGCCAGCAGCCCCCCACAGGGGAGGAACACTGAAGCTTTCTTT. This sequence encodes CASSPPQGRNTEAFF.

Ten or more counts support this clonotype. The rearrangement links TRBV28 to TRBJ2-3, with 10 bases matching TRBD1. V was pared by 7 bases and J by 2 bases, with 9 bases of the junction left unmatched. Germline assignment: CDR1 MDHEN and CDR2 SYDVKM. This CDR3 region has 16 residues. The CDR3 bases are TGTGCCAGCACCACGCCGGGACAGGGGATCACAGATACGCAGTATTTT. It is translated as CASTTPGQGITDTQYF.

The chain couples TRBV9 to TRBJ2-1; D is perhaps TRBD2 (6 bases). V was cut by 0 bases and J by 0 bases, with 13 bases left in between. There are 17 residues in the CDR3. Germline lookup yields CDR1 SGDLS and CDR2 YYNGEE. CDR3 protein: CASSVGLAGSSYNEQFF. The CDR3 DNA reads TGTGCCAGCAGCGTAGGTCTGGCGGGAAGCTCCTACAATGAGCAGTTCTTC.

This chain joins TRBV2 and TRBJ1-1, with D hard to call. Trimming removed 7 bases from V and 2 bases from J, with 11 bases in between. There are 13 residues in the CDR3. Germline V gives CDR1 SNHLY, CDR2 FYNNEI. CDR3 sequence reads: CASMSGSNTEAFF. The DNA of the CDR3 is TGTGCCAGCATGTCGGGGTCAAACACTGAAGCTTTCTTT.

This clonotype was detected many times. CDR3 sequence reads: CASSRTYRGETQYF. The CDR3 coding sequence is TGTGCCAGCAGCCGGACCTACCGGGGAGAGACCCAGTACTTC. V and J are TRBV28 and TRBJ2-5, with D possibly matching TRBD2 (5 bases). Germline V gene lookup returns CDR1 MDHEN and CDR2 SYDVKM. The CDR3 length is 14 residues. Deletions cut 6 bases from V and 4 bases from J, with 15 bases between.

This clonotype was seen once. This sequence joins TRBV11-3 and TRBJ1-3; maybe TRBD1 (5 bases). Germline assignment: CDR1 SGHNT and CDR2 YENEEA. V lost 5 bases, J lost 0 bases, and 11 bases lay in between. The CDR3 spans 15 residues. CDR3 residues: CASSRGRNSGNTIYF. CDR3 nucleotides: TGTGCCAGCAGCCGGGGACGGAACTCTGGAAACACCATATATTTT.

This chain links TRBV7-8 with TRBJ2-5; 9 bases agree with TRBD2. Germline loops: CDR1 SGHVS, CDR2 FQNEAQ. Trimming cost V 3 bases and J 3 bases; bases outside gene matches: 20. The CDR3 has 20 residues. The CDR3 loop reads CASSFAISGRLSLFKETQYF. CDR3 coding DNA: TGTGCCAGCAGCTTTGCGATTAGCGGGAGACTTTCGTTATTTAAAGAGACCCAGTACTTC.

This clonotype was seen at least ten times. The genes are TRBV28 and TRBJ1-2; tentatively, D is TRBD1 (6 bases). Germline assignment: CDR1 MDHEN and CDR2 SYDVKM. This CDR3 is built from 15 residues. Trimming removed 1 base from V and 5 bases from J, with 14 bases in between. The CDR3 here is CASSLLIGTPYGYTF. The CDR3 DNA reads TGTGCCAGCAGTTTATTAATCGGGACACCTTATGGCTACACCTTC.

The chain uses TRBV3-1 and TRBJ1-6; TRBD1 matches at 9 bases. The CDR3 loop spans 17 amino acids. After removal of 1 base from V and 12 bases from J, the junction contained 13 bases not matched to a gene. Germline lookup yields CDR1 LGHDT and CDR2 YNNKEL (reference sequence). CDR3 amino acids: CASSQAGRTGASGPLHF. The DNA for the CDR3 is TGTGCCAGCAGCCAAGCAGGCCGGACAGGGGCTTCGGGACCCCTCCACTTT. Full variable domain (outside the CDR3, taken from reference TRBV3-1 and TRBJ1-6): DTAVSQTPKYLVTQMGNDKSIKCEQNLGHDTMYWYKQDSKKFLKIMFSYNNKELIINETVPNRFSPKSPDKAHLNLHINSLELGDSAVYFCASSQAGRTGASGPLHFGNGTRLTVT.

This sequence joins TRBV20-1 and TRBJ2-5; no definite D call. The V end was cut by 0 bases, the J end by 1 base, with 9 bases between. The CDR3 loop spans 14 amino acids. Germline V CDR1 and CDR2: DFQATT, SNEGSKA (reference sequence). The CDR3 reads CSARDLGFQETQYF. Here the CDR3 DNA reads TGCAGTGCTAGAGATTTGGGGTTCCAAGAGACCCAGTACTTC.

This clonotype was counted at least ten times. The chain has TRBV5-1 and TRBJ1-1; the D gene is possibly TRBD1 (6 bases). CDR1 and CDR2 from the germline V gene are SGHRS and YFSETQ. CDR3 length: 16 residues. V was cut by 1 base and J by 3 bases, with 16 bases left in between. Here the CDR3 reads CASSLMTGRGDTEAFF. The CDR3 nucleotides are TGCGCCAGCAGCTTGATGACAGGACGGGGGGACACTGAAGCTTTCTTT.

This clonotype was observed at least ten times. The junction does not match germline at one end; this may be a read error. The CDR3 coding sequence is TGCAGTGCTAGACAGGAGACTGTAGCTTTCTTT. Amino acid sequence: CSARQETVAFF. The chain is built from TRBV20-1 and TRBJ1-1; D ambiguous. The CDR3 runs 11 residues. The germline CDR1 and CDR2 sequences are DFQATT and SNEGSKA (reference sequence).

The CDR3 region has the DNA TGCAGCCACTTGGGGGATCGGGACAAAAACATTCAGTACTTC. Residues: CSHLGDRDKNIQYF. This chain uses TRBV29-1 with TRBJ2-4, with D perhaps TRBD1 or TRBD2 (5 bases each). Germline-derived CDR1 and CDR2 are SQVTM and ANQGSEA. The CDR3 runs to 14 residues. Trimming cost V 8 bases and J 3 bases, with 17 bases left between them. The variable domain in full, completed from reference TRBV29-1 and TRBJ2-4, reads SAVISQKPSRDICQRGTSLTIQCQVDSQVTMMFWYRQQPGQSLTLIATANQGSEATYESGFVIDKFPISRPNLTFSTLTVSNMSPEDSSIYLCSHLGDRDKNIQYFGAGTRLSVL.

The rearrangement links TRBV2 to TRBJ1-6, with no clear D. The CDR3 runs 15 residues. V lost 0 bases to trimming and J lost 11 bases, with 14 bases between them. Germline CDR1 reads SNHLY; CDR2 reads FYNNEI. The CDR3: CASSEAHRSTTPLHF. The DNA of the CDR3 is TGTGCCAGCAGTGAAGCGCACCGCTCCACGACACCCCTCCACTTT.

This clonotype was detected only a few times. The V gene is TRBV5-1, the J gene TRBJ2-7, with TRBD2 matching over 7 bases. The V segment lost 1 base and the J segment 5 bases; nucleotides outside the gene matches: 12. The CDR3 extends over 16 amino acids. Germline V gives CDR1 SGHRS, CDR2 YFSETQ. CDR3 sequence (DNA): TGCGCCAGCAGCTTGTTAAAGGGAGGGCCGTTTAACGAGCAGTACTTC. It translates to CASSLLKGGPFNEQYF.

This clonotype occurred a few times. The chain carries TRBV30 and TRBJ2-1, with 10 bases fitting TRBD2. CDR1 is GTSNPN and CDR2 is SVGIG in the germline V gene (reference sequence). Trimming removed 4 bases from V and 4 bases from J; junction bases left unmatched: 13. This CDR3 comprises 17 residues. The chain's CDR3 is CAWIAVAGGGKYNEQFF. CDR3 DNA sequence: TGTGCCTGGATCGCAGTAGCGGGAGGAGGAAAGTACAATGAGCAGTTCTTC.

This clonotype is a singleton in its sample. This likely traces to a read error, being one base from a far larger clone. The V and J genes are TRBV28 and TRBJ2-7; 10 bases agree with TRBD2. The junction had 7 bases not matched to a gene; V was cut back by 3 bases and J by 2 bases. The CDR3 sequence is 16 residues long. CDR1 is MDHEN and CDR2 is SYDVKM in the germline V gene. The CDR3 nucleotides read TGTGCCAGCAGTTTTAACGGGACTAGCGCCGCCTACGAGCAGTACTTC. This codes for CASSFNGTSAAYEQYF.

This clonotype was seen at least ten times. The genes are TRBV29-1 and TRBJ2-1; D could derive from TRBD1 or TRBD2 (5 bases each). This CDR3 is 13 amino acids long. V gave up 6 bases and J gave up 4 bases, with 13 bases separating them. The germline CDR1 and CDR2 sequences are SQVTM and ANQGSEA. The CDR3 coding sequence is TGCAGCGTCCGGGACGCCGATTACAATGAGCAGTTCTTC. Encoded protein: CSVRDADYNEQFF.

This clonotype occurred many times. CDR3 sequence: CASSPRQFPYNEQFF. CDR3 nucleotide sequence: TGCGCCAGCAGCCCGAGACAGTTTCCCTACAATGAGCAGTTCTTC. The chain recombines TRBV5-1 with TRBJ2-1; a possible D gene is TRBD1 (5 bases). The CDR3 totals 15 residues. Between the trimmed V and J ends, which lost 4 bases and 2 bases, there was a span of 13 bases. Germline V gene sequence: CDR1 SGHRS, CDR2 YFSETQ.

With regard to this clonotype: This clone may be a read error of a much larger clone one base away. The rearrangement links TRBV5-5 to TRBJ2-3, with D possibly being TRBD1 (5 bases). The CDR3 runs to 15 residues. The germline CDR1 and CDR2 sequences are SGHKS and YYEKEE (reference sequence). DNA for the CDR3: TGTGCCAGCAGCTCAAGAGACAGACACACAGATGCGCAGTATTTT. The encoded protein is CASSSRDRHTDAQYF. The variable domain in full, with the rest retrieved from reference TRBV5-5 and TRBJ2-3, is DAGVTQSPTHLIKTRGQQVTLRCSPISGHKSVSWYQQVLGQGPQFIFQYYEKEERGRGNFPDRFSARQFPNYSSELNVNALLLGDSALYLCASSSRDRHTDAQYFGPGTRLTVL.

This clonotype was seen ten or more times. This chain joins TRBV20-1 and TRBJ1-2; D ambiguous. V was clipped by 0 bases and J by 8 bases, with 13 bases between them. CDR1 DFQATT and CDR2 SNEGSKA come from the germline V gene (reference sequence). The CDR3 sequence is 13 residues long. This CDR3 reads CSARDGQDGGYTF. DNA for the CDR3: TGCAGTGCTAGAGATGGCCAGGACGGCGGCTACACCTTC.

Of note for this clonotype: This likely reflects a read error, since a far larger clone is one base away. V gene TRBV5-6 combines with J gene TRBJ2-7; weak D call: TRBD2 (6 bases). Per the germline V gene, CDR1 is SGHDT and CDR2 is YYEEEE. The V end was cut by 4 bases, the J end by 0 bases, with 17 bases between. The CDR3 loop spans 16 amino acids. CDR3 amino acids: CASSAGMGGVSYEQYF. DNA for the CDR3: TGTGCCAGCAGCGCCGGTATGGGCGGGGTCTCCTACGAGCAGTACTTC.

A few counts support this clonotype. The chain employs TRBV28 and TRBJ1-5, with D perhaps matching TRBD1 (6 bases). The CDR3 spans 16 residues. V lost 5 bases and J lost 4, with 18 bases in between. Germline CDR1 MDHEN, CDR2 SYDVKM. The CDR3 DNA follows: TGTGCCAGCAGTGACGCCACAGGGCCTCTAAATCAGCCCCAGCATTTT. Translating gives CASSDATGPLNQPQHF.